This T cell receptor (beta chain) was profiled in a study of response to subunit inactivated influenza vaccine. This clonotype has at least ten counts. TCRdb reprocessed the RT-PCR reads via MiXCR and lists one record per CDR3 protein. The sample carries almost 250,000 distinct CDR3 sequences, about 12% recorded once. This CDR3 is 17 amino acids long. Trimming stripped 1 base from V and 1 base from J, with 15 bases between. Looked up from germline, CDR1 is SGHDN and CDR2 is FVKESK. The starting material was non-naive T cells sorted from PBMCs, obtained roughly 15 days before vaccination. The chain employs TRBV14 and TRBJ2-3, with D perhaps TRBD1 (6 bases). This clonotype was sampled from a man over 45 who received an inactivated influenza vaccine. As DNA, the CDR3 is TGTGCCAGCAGCCAAGCTAGGGGACACAAGCGCACAGATACGCAGTATTTT. Translation: CASSQARGHKRTDTQYF.